This TCR beta chain was documented in a study of identical twins. Study-level findings and limits: In beta out-of-frame sequences, the excess sharing between twins was weaker. Models underestimated how often monozygotic twins shared out-of-frame TCR alpha.

CDR1 and CDR2 from the germline V gene are SGHTA and FQGTGA. The CDR3 is made up of 14 amino acids. Trimming shortened V by 0 bases and J by 8 bases, and 12 bases separated the two germline ends. This clonotype has a count of ten or more. Antigen: not known. With template switching, a universal primer site was added, and the cDNA carried unique molecular identifiers. TCRdb reprocessed the 5' RACE reads via MiXCR and lists one record per CDR3 protein. The data contain a few hundred thousand distinct CDR3 sequences, 9.6% of them singletons. These data were also filed under a second study, of yellow fever vaccine responses in identical twins.

The chain combines TRBV7-3 with TRBJ2-3; D is perhaps TRBD2 (6 bases). The source material was PBMCs. The TCR was taken from a woman under 30 in good health. CDR3 sequence (DNA): TGTGCCAGCAGCTTAACAGGAGGGAGCGGTACGCAGTATTTT. Residues: CASSLTGGSGTQYF.